Shown below are 5 T cell receptor beta chains from a single sample sequenced in a study of persistence of HIV-infected CD4 T cells (TCRdb year 2020). The treatment or condition label here, explained by the study, means: suppressive antiretroviral therapy. A pool of overlapping HIV-1 Gag 15-mer peptides was used at approximately 0.93 ug per peptide per mL for cell stimulation. Responding CD4+ T cells were sorted on the basis of upregulation of both CD40 ligand and CD69. TCRbeta repertoires were sequenced from genomic DNA with the immunoSEQ hsTCRB assay version 4 in survey mode. TCRdb holds this immuneACCESS table with in-frame rearrangements only. Some clones are missing; in checked studies, unresolved V genes explain under half, and the rest has no known cause. The sample yields around 32,000 clones; less than 75% were counted once. The ten largest make up roughly 1.5% of the sample. Their recognized antigens are unknown.

The sequenced sample was CD4+ T cells sorted from PBMCs after approximately 20-hour stimulation, obtained from a patient who received antiretroviral therapy. Interpreted using the paper, the cell subset or site label stands for: CD40L+CD69+ CD4 T cells responding to HIV-1 Gag peptides. Receptor source: an adult man with HIV who was CMV-seropositive.

J is TRBJ2-3 and V is TRBV20-1; D ambiguous. Looked up from germline, CDR1 is DFQATT and CDR2 is SNEGSKA (reference sequence). The CDR3 runs to 14 residues. Trimming took 3 bases from V and 1 from J, leaving 11 bases between them. CDR3 amino acids: CSASKMSGTDTQYF. The CDR3 bases are TGCAGTGCTAGTAAAATGTCAGGCACAGATACGCAGTATTTT.

The genes are TRBV27 and TRBJ1-4; D gene ambiguous. Trimming cost V 6 bases and J 3 bases, with 17 bases left between them. Germline CDR1 and CDR2: MNHEY and SMNVEV (reference sequence). This CDR3 contains 16 residues. The CDR3 nucleotides are TGTGCCAGCAGGGGTGGAATGAATGAAGCTAATGAAAAACTGTTTTTT. Translated, it gives CASRGGMNEANEKLFF.

The genes are TRBV5-1 and TRBJ2-7, with D perhaps TRBD1 (6 bases). From germline, CDR1 is SGHRS and CDR2 YFSETQ. V was shortened by 4 bases and J by 3 bases, with 11 bases between the two germline ends. The CDR3 sequence is 13 residues long. CDR3 in DNA: TGCGCCAGCAGCCCACAGGGAAGCTACGAGCAGTACTTC. Translating gives CASSPQGSYEQYF.

V usage is TRBV2 and J usage is TRBJ2-3, with D perhaps TRBD2 (6 bases). The germline V and J ends were trimmed by 10 bases and 9 bases, with 23 bases remaining between them. This CDR3 comprises 14 residues. The V gene's germline CDR1 is SNHLY and CDR2 FYNNEI. CDR3 sequence: CATSPGTSLETQYF. The CDR3, as DNA: TGTGCCACTTCCCCAGGGACTTCTCTAGAAACGCAGTATTTT.

In regard to this clone: Other DNA sequences in the sample encode the same CDR3. The rearrangement joins TRBV7-8 to TRBJ2-7; TRBD1 might be the D (5 bases). Between the trimmed V and J ends, which lost 5 bases and 3 bases, there was a span of 11 bases. Germline V lookup: CDR1 SGHVS, CDR2 FQNEAQ. CDR3 length equals 13 residues. CDR3 nucleotide sequence: TGTGCCAGCAGCCTCTCAGGGTACTACGAGCAGTACTTC. Translated, it gives CASSLSGYYEQYF.